The 10 T cell receptor beta chains below come from one sample, sequenced in a study of blood T cell repertoires in COVID-19. Clones were sequenced by immunoSEQ multiplex PCR, and TCRdb holds only the in-frame ones, with some missing. This table holds about 210,000 clones, approximately 84% found once. Material for sequencing was peripheral blood. All receptors derive from a woman in her forties or fifties with active or convalescent COVID-19.

The J gene is TRBJ1-1, the V gene TRBV5-1, with D perhaps TRBD1 (5 bases). The CDR3 length is 15 residues. Trimming took off 0 bases at V and 6 bases at J, with 15 bases between the two ends. CDR1 is SGHRS, CDR2 YFSETQ, per germline. CDR3 sequence: CASSLASSSGAEAFF. DNA for the CDR3: TGCGCCAGCAGCTTGGCTTCTTCTTCGGGGGCTGAAGCTTTCTTT.

This rearrangement joins TRBV6-6 to TRBJ2-7, with 7 bases lining up with TRBD1. With V trimmed by 5 bases and J by 3 bases, 10 bases remained unmatched. The V gene's germline CDR1 is MNHNY and CDR2 SVGAGI (reference sequence). This CDR3 spans 15 amino acids. DNA for the CDR3: TGTGCCAGCAGTCCAGCCTGGGACAGAAACTACGAGCAGTACTTC. As protein: CASSPAWDRNYEQYF.

The chain employs TRBV6-6 and TRBJ2-1, with 7 bases matching TRBD2. This CDR3 comprises 15 residues. Germline CDR1 is MNHNY and CDR2 is SVGAGI (reference sequence). Trimming took 4 bases from V and 0 from J; bases not matched to a gene: 3. The CDR3 DNA follows: TGTGCCAGCAGTTCCCTAGCGGACTCCTACAATGAGCAGTTCTTC. Translation: CASSSLADSYNEQFF.

The chain carries TRBV5-1 and TRBJ1-1, with D unclear. Trimming removed 0 bases at V and 2 bases at J, with 14 bases between. Germline assignment: CDR1 SGHRS and CDR2 YFSETQ. This CDR3 spans 16 amino acids. The CDR3 protein is CASSLETTKPNTEAFF. CDR3 nucleotide sequence: TGCGCCAGCAGCTTGGAGACGACAAAGCCTAACACTGAAGCTTTCTTT.

Written as DNA, the CDR3 is TGTGCCAGCAGCTTGGGGACAGGGGGTGAAAAACTGTTTTTT. Encoded protein: CASSLGTGGEKLFF. The chain couples TRBV5-5 to TRBJ1-4, with 10 positions matching TRBD1. The CDR3 has 14 residues. From germline, CDR1 is SGHKS and CDR2 YYEKEE (reference sequence). The V gene end was trimmed by 0 bases and the J gene end by 7 bases; junction bases not matched to a gene: 0.

The chain links TRBV7-7 to TRBJ2-2; 7 bases fit TRBD2. This CDR3 has 15 residues. V was clipped by 5 bases and J by 0 bases; unmatched bases: 3. The germline V gene encodes CDR1 SSHAT and CDR2 FNYEAQ (reference sequence). This CDR3 reads CASSPGGANTGELFF. CDR3 DNA sequence: TGTGCCAGCAGCCCTGGGGGGGCGAACACCGGGGAGCTGTTTTTT.

The rearrangement links TRBV11-3 to TRBJ2-5; unclear D gene. The germline V gene has CDR1 SGHNT and CDR2 YENEEA. V shed 2 bases and J shed 5 bases, with 9 bases lying between them. This CDR3 is 13 amino acids long. The CDR3 spells CASSLRPGETQYF. DNA for the CDR3: TGTGCCAGCAGCTTAAGACCCGGGGAGACCCAGTACTTC.

The rearrangement uses TRBV11-3 and TRBJ2-5; TRBD1 matches at 7 bases. The trim removed 4 bases at V and 0 bases at J, leaving 5 bases unmatched. Per germline, CDR1 SGHNT and CDR2 YENEEA. The CDR3 runs to 15 residues. This CDR3 is CASSSGQSDQETQYF. The CDR3 region has the DNA TGTGCCAGCAGCTCGGGACAGTCAGACCAAGAGACCCAGTACTTC.

On this clone itself: Other DNA sequences in this specimen translate into the identical CDR3. The chain combines TRBV5-1 with TRBJ1-2, with TRBD1 matching 9 bases. Trimming at V came to 4 bases and at J to 2 bases, leaving 3 bases not matched to a gene. Germline CDR1 is SGHRS and CDR2 is YFSETQ. This CDR3 comprises 14 residues. In DNA form, the CDR3 reads TGCGCCAGCAGCCTTGGACAGGGGAACTATGGCTACACCTTC. Translating it yields CASSLGQGNYGYTF.

This clone was counted a single time. The chain employs TRBV30 and TRBJ1-6, with 9 bases matching TRBD1. The CDR3 has 15 amino acids. The V segment lost 3 bases and the J segment 7 bases; nucleotides outside the gene matches: 7. Germline CDR1 reads GTSNPN; CDR2 reads SVGIG (reference sequence). The DNA for the CDR3 is TGTGCCTGGAGGGGCGGGACAGGGACAAATTCACCCCTCCACTTT. It translates to CAWRGGTGTNSPLHF.